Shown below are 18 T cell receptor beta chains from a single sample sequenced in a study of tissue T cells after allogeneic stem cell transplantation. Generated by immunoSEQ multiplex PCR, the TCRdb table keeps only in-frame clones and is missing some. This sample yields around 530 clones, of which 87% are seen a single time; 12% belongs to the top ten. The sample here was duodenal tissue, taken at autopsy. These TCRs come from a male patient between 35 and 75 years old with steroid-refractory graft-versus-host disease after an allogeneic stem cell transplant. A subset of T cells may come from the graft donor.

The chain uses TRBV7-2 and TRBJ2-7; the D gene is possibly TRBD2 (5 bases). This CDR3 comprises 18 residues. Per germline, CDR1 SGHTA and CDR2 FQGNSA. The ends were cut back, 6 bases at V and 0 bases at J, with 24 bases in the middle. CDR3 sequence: CASSSTAGAGAHSYEQYF. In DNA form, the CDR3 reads TGTGCCAGCAGTTCTACCGCCGGTGCGGGCGCCCACTCCTACGAGCAGTACTTC.

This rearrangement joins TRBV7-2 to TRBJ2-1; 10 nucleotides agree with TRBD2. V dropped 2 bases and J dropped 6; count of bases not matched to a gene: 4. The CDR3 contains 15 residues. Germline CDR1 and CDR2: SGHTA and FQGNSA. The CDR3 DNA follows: TGTGCCAGCAGCTTAACTAGCGGGGCCCTCAATGAGCAGTTCTTC. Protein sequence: CASSLTSGALNEQFF.

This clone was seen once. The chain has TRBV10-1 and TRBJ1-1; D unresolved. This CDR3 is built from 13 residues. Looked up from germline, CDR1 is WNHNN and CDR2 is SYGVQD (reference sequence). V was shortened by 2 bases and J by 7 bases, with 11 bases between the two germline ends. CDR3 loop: CASSEAGVGEAFF. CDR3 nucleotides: TGCGCCAGCAGTGAGGCAGGAGTTGGTGAAGCTTTCTTT.

CDR3 nucleotides: TGTGCCAGCAGCCGAGGGGGGGAGATCGACGAGCAGTACTTC. Protein sequence: CASSRGGEIDEQYF. The chain has TRBV2 and TRBJ2-7; tentatively, D is TRBD2 (7 bases). Germline V lookup: CDR1 SNHLY, CDR2 FYNNEI. This CDR3 has 14 residues. The V end was cut by 6 bases, the J end by 5 bases, with 17 bases between.

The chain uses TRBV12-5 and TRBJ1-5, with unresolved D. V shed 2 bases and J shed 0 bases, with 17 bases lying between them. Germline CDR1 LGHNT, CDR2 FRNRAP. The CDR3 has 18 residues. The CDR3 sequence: CASGLLQALGYSNQPQHF. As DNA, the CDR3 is TGTGCTAGTGGTTTGCTTCAGGCCCTGGGATATAGCAATCAGCCCCAGCATTTT.

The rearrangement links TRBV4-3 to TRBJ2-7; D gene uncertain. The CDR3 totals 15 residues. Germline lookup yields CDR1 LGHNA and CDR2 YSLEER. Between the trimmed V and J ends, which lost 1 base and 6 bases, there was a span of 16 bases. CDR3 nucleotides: TGCGCCAGCAGCCAAGGGGCCAGGAGCCCAGGCGAGCAGTACTTC. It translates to CASSQGARSPGEQYF.

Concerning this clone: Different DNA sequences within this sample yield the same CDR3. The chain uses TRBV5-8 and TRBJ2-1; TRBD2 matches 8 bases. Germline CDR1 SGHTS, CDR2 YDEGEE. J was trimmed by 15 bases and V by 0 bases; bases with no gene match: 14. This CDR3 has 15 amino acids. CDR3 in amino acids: CASSLGAASGSGGFF. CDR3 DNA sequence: TGTGCCAGCAGCTTGGGGGCTGCGAGTGGGAGCGGGGGGTTCTTC.

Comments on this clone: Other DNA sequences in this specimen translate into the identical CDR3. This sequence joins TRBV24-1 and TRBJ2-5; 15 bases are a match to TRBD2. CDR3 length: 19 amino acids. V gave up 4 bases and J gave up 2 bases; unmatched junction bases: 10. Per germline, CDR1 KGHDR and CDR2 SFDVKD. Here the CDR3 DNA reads TGTGCCACCAGTGACCCCGGACTAGCGGGGGGGCCGGGACAAGAGACCCAGTACTTC. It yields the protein CATSDPGLAGGPGQETQYF.

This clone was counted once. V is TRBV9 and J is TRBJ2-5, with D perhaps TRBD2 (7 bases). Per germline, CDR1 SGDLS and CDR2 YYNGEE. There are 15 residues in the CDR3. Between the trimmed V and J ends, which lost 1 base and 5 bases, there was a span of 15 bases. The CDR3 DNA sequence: TGTGCCAGCAGCGTAAACGGGGGGCCTAGTGAGACCCAGTACTTC. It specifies CASSVNGGPSETQYF.

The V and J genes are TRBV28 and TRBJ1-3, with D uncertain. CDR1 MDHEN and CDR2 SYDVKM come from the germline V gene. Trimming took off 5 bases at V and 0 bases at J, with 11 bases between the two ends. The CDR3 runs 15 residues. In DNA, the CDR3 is TGTGCCAGCAGTGCTCCGGTTGGCTCTGGAAACACCATATATTTT. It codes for CASSAPVGSGNTIYF.

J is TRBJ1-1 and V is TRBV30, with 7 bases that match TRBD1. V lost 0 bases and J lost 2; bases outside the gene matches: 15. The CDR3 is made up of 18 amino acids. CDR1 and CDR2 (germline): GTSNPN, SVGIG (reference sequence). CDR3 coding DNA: TGTGCCTGGAGTGTACTTGAGGATCGGACAGGCCTCAACACTGAAGCTTTCTTT. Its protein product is CAWSVLEDRTGLNTEAFF.

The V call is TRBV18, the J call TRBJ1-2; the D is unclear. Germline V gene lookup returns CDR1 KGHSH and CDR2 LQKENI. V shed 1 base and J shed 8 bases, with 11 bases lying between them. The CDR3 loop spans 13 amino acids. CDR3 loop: CASSPQTRGGYTF. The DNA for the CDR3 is TGTGCCAGCTCACCACAAACCCGTGGGGGCTACACCTTC.

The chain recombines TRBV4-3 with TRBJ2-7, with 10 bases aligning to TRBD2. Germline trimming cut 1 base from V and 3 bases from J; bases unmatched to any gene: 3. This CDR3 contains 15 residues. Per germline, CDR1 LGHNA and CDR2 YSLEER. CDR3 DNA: TGCGCCAGCAGCCAAGGGACTAGCGGCTACTACGAGCAGTACTTC. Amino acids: CASSQGTSGYYEQYF.

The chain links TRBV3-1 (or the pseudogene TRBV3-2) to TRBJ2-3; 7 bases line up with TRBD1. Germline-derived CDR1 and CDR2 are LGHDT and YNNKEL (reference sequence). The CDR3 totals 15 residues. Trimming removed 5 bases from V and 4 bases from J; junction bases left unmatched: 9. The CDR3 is CASSGQVEGPDTQYF. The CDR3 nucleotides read TGTGCCAGCAGCGGACAGGTCGAGGGGCCAGATACGCAGTATTTT.

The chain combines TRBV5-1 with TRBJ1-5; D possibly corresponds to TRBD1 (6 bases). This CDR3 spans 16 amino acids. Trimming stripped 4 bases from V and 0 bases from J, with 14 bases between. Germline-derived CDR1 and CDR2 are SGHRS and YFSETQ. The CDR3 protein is CASSEFRGDSNQPQHF. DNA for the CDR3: TGCGCCAGCAGCGAATTCAGGGGAGATAGCAATCAGCCCCAGCATTTT.

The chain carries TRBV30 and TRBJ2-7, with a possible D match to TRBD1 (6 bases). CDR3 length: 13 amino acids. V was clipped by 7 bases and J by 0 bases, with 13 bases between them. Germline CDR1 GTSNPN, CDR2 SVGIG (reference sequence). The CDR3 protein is CASLGQSSYEQYF. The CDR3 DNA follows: TGTGCCTCCTTAGGACAGAGCTCCTACGAGCAGTACTTC.

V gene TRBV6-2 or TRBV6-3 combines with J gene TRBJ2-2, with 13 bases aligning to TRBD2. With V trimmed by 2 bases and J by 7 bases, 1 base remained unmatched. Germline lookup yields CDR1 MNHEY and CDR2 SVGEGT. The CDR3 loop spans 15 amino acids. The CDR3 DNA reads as TGTGCCAGCAGTTACGGGACTAGCGGGATCGGGGAGCTGTTTTTT. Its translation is CASSYGTSGIGELFF.

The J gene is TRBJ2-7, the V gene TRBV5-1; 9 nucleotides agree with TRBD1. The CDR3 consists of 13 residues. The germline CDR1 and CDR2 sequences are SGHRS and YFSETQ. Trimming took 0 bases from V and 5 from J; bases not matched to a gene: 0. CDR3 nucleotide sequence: TGCGCCAGCAGCTTGGGACAGGGGGACGAGCAGTACTTC. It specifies CASSLGQGDEQYF.